This T cell receptor beta chain derives from a study of response to subunit inactivated influenza vaccine. Using its own MiXCR run on the RT-PCR reads, TCRdb lists one record per CDR3 protein. The data contain 650,000 to 800,000 distinct CDR3 sequences, 11% to 15% of them seen just once; the ten biggest clones take up approximately 7%. Germline CDR1 reads DFQATT; CDR2 reads SNEGSKA (reference sequence). The ends lost 6 bases at V and 2 bases at J; junction bases unmatched: 5. The CDR3 length is 13 residues. A few counts support this clonotype. J is TRBJ2-5 and V is TRBV20-1; 8 positions match TRBD1. Sequenced here: PBMCs from blood, sampled 14 days before vaccination. The sequence was obtained from a man aged 45-65 years who received an inactivated influenza vaccine. This chain's CDR3 is CSAQYRGQETQYF. The CDR3 DNA is TGCAGTGCCCAGTACAGGGGGCAAGAGACCCAGTACTTC.